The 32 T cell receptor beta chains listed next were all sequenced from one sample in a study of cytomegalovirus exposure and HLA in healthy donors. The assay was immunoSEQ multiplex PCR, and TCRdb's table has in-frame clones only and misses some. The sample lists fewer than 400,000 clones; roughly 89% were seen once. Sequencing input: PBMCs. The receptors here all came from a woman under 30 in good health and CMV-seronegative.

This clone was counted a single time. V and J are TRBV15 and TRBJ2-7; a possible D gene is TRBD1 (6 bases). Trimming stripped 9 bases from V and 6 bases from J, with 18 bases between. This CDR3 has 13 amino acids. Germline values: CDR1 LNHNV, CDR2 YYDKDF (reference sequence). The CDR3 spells CATGAGYDGEQYF. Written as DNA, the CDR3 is TGTGCCACGGGGGCTGGGTATGATGGCGAGCAGTACTTC.

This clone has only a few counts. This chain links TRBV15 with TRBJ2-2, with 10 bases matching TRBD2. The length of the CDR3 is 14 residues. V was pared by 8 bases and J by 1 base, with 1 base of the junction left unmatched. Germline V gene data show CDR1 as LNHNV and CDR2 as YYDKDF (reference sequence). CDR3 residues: CATRTSGNTGELFF. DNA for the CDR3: TGTGCCACCCGGACTAGCGGGAACACCGGGGAGCTGTTTTTT.

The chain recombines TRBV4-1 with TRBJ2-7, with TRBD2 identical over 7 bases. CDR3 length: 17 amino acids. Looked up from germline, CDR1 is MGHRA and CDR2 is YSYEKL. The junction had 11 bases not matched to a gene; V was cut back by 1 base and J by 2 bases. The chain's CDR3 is CASSQGGLLISTYEQYF. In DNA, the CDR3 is TGCGCCAGCAGCCAAGGGGGACTACTTATATCGACCTACGAGCAGTACTTC.

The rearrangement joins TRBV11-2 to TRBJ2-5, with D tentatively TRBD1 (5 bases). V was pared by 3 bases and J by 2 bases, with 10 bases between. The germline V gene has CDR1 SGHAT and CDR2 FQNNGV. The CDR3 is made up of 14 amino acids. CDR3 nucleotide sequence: TGTGCCAGCAGCTTGGTTCAGGGACAAGAGACCCAGTACTTC. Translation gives CASSLVQGQETQYF.

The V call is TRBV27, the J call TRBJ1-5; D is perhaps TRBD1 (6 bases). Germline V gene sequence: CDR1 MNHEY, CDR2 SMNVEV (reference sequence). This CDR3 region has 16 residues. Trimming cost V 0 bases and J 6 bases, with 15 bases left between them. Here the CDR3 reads CASSLSIGGGPQPQHF. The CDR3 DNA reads TGTGCCAGCAGTTTATCGATAGGGGGAGGGCCTCAGCCCCAGCATTTT.

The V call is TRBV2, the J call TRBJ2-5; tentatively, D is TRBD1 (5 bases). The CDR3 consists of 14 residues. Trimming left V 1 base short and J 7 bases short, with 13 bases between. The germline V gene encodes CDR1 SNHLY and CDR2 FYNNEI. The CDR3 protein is CASSEGWGSGTQYF. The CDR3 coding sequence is TGTGCCAGCAGTGAAGGGTGGGGCTCAGGGACCCAGTACTTC.

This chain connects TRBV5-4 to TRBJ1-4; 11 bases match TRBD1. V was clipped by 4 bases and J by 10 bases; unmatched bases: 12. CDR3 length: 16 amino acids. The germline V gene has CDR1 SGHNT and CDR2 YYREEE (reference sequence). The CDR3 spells CASSADRGRGDGKLFF. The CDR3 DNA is TGTGCCAGCAGCGCGGACAGGGGGCGCGGTGATGGAAAACTGTTTTTT.

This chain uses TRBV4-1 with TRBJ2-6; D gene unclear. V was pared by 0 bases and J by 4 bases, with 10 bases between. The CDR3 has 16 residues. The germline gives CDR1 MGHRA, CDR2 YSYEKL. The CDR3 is CASSQEQQLGANVLTF. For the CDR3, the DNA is TGCGCCAGCAGCCAAGAACAGCAGCTGGGGGCCAACGTCCTGACTTTC.

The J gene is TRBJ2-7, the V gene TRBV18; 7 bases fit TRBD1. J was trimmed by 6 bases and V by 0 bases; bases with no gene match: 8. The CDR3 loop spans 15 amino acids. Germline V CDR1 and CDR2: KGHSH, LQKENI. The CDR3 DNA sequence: TGTGCCAGCTCACCACCTGGTACAGGGGCCGTCGAGCAGTACTTC. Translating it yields CASSPPGTGAVEQYF.

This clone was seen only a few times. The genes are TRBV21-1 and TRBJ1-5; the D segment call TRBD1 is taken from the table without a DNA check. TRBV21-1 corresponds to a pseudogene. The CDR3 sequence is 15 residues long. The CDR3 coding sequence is TGTGCCAGCAGCAAGGCGGGACAGGGATACCAGCCCCAGCATTTT. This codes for CASSKAGQGYQPQHF.

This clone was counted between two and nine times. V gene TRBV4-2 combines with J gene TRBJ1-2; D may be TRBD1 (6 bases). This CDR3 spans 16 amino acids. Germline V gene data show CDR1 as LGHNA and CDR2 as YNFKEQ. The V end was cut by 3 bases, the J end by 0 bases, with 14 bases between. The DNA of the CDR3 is TGTGCCAGCAGCCAGGTGGACAGTCTGGCTAACTATGGCTACACCTTC. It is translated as CASSQVDSLANYGYTF.

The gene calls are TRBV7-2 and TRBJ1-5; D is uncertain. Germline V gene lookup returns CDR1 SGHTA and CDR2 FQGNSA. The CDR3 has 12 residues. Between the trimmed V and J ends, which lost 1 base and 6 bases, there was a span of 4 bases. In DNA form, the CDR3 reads TGTGCCAGCAGCTTAGATAGTCAGCCCCAGCATTTT. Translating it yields CASSLDSQPQHF.

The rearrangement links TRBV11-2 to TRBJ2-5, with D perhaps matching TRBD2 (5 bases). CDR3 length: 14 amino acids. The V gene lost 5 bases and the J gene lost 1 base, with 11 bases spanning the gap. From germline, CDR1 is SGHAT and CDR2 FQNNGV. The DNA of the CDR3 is TGTGCCAGCAGCCTAAACGCGGGCCAAGAGACCCAGTACTTC. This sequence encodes CASSLNAGQETQYF.

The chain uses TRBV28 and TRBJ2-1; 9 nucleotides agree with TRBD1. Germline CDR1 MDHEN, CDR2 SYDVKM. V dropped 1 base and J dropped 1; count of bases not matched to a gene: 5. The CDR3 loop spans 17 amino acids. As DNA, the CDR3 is TGTGCCAGCAGTTTATACCGGGACAGGGTGTCCTACAATGAGCAGTTCTTC. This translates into CASSLYRDRVSYNEQFF.

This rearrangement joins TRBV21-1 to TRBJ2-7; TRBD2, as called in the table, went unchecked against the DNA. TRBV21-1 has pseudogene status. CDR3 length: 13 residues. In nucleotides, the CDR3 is TGTGCCAGCAGCAAAGGACTAGCCTACGAGCAGTACTTC. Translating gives CASSKGLAYEQYF.

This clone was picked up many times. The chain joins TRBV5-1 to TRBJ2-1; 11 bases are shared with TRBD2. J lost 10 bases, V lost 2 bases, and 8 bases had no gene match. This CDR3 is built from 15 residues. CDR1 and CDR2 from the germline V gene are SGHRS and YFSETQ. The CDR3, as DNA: TGCGCCAGCAGCTTCAGTACTAGCGGGGGTCGGGAGCAGTTCTTC. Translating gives CASSFSTSGGREQFF.

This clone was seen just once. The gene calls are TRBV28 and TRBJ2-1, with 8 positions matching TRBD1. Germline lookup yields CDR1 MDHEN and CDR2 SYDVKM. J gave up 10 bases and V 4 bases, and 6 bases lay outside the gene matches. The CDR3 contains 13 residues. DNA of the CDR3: TGTGCCAGCAGTTCCTTGGACAGGGCGGAGCAGTTCTTC. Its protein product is CASSSLDRAEQFF.

The DNA for the CDR3 is TGTGCCAGCAGCCACCGGGACAGTTACAATGAGCAGTTCTTC. Its protein is CASSHRDSYNEQFF. J is TRBJ2-1 and V is TRBV7-9, with 7 bases lining up with TRBD1. The CDR3 has 14 amino acids. The V and J ends lost 5 bases and 4 bases, in that order; junction bases with no gene match: 5. CDR1 SEHNR and CDR2 FQNEAQ come from the germline V gene (reference sequence).

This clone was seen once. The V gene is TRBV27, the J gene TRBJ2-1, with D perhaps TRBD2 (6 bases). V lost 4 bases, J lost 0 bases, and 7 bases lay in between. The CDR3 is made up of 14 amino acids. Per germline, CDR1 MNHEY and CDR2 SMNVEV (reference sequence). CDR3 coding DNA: TGTGCCAGCAGTTCGGAGGGCTCCTACAATGAGCAGTTCTTC. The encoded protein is CASSSEGSYNEQFF.

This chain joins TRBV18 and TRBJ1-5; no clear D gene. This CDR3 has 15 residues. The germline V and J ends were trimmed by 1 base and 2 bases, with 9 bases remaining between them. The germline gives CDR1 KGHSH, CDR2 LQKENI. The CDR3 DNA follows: TGTGCCAGCTCACCACTCCCCGGAGGCAATCAGCCCCAGCATTTT. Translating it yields CASSPLPGGNQPQHF.

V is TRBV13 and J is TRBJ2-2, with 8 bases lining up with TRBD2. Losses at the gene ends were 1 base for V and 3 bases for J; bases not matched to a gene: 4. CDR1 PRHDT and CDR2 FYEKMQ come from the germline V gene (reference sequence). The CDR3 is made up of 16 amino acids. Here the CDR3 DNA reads TGTGCCAGCAGCTTAGTCAGCGGGAGAGACACCGGGGAGCTGTTTTTT. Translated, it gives CASSLVSGRDTGELFF.

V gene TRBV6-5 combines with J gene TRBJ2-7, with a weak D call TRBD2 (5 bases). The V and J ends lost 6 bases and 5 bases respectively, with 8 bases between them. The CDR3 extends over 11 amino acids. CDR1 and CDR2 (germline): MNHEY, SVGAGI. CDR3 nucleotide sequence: TGTGCCAGCAGGGACTTCCACGAGCAGTACTTC. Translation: CASRDFHEQYF.

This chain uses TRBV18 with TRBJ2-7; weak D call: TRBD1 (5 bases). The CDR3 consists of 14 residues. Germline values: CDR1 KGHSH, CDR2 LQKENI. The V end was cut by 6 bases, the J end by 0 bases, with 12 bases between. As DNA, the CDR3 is TGTGCCAGCTCGGCGACAGATTACTCCTACGAGCAGTACTTC. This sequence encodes CASSATDYSYEQYF.

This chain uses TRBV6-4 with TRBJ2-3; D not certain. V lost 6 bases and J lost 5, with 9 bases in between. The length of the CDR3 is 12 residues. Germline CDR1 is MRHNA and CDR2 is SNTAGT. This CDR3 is CASRGPGDTQYF. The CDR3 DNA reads TGTGCCAGCAGGGGCCCAGGAGATACGCAGTATTTT.

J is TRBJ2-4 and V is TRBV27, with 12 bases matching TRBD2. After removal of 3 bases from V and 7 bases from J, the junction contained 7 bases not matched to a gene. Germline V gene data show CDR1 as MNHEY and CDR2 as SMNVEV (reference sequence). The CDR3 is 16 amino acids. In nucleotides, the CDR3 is TGTGCCAGCAGTTTCCTAGCGGGAGGGGATCTGAACATTCAGTACTTC. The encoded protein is CASSFLAGGDLNIQYF.

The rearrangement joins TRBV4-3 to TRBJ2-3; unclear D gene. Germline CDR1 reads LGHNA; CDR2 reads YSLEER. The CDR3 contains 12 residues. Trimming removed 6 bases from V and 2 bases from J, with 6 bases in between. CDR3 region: CASRPTTDTQYF. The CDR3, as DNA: TGCGCCAGCAGGCCTACCACAGATACGCAGTATTTT.

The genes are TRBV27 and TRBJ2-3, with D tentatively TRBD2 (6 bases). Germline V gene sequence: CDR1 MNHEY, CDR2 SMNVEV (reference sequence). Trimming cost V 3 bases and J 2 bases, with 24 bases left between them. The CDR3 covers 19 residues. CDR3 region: CASSFYGGVVRRVTDTQYF. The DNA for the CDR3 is TGTGCCAGCAGTTTTTACGGGGGAGTAGTGAGAAGGGTCACAGATACGCAGTATTTT.

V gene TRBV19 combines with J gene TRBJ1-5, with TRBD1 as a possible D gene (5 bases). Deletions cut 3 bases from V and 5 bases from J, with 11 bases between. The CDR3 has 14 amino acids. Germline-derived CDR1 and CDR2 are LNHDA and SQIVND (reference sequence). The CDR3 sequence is CASSIRQGYQPQHF. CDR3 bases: TGTGCCAGTAGTATTCGGCAGGGTTATCAGCCCCAGCATTTT.

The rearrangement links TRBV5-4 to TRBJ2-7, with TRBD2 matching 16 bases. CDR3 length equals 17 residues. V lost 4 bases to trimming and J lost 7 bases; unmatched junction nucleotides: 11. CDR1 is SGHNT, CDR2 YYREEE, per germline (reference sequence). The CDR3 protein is CASSPGGTSGRAEEQYF. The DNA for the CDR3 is TGTGCCAGCAGCCCGGGGGGGACTAGCGGGAGGGCGGAAGAGCAGTACTTC.

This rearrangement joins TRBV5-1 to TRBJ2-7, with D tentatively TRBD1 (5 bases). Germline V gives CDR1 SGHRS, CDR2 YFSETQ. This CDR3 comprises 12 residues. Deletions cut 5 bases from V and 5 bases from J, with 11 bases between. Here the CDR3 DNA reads TGCGCCAGCAGTTTCCAGGGTAACGAGCAGTACTTC. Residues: CASSFQGNEQYF. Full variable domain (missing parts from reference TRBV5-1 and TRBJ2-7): KAGVTQTPRYLIKTRGQQVTLSCSPISGHRSVSWYQQTPGQGLQFLFEYFSETQRNKGNFPGRFSGRQFSNSRSEMNVSTLELGDSALYLCASSFQGNEQYFGPGTRLTVT.

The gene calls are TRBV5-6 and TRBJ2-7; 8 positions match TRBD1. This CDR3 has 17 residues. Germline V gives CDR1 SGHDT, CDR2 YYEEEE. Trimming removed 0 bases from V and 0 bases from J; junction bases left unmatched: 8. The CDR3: CASSLEMDRAHSYEQYF. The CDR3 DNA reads TGTGCCAGCAGCTTGGAAATGGACAGGGCACACTCCTACGAGCAGTACTTC.

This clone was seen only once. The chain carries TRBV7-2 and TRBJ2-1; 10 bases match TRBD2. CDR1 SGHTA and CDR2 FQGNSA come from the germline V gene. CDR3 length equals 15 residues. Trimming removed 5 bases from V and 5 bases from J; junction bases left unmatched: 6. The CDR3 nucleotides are TGTGCCAGCAGCCTCGCCGGGACTAGCGACAATGAGCAGTTCTTC. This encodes CASSLAGTSDNEQFF.